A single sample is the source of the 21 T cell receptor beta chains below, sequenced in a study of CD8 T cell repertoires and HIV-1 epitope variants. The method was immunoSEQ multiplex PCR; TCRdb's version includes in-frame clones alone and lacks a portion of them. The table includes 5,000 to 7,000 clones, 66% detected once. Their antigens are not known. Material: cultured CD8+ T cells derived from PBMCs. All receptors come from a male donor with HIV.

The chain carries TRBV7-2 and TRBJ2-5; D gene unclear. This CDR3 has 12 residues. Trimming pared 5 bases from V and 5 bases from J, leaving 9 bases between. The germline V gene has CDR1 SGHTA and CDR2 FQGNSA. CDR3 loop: CASSPEAETQYF. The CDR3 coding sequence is TGTGCCAGCAGCCCAGAGGCGGAGACCCAGTACTTC.

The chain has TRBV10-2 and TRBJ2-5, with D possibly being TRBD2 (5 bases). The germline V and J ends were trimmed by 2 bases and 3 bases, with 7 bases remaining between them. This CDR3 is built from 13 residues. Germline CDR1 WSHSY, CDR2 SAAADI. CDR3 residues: CASSEVEEETQYF. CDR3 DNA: TGCGCCAGCAGTGAGGTGGAGGAAGAGACCCAGTACTTC.

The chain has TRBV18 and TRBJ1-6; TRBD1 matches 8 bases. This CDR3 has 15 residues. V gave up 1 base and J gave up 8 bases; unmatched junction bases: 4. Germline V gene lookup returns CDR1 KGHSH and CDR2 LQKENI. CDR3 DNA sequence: TGTGCCAGCTCACCACTGCAACAGGGGGATTCACCCCTCCACTTT. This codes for CASSPLQQGDSPLHF. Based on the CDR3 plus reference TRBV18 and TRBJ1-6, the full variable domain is NAGVMQNPRHLVRRRGQEARLRCSPMKGHSHVYWYRQLPEEGLKFMVYLQKENIIDESGMPKERFSAEFPKEGPSILRIQQVVRGDSAAYFCASSPLQQGDSPLHFGNGTRLTVT.

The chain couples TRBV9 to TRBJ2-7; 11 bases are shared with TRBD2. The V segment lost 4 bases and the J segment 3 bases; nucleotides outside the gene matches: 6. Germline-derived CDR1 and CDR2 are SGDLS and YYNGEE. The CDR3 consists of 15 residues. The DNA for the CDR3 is TGTGCCAGCAGCCCGGGACTAGCGGCGGTCTACGAGCAGTACTTC. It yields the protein CASSPGLAAVYEQYF.

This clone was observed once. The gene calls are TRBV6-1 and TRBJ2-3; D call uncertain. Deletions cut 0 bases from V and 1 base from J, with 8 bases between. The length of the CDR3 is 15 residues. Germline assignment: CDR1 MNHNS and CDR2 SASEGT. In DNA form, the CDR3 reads TGTGCCAGCAGTGAAGCAAGGGTAGGCACAGATACGCAGTATTTT. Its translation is CASSEARVGTDTQYF.

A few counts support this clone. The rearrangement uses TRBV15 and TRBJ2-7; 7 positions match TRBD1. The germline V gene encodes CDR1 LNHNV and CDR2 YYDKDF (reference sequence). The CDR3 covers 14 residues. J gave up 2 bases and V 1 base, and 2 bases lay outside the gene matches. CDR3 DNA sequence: TGTGCCACCAGCAGAGTTAGGGGGCCCTACGAGCAGTACTTC. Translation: CATSRVRGPYEQYF.

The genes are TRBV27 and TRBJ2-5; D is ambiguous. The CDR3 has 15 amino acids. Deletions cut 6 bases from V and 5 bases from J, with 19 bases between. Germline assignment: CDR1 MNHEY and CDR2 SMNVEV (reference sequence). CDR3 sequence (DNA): TGTGCCAGCAGCCACACCCGGACGGTTGGCGAGACCCAGTACTTC. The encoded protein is CASSHTRTVGETQYF.

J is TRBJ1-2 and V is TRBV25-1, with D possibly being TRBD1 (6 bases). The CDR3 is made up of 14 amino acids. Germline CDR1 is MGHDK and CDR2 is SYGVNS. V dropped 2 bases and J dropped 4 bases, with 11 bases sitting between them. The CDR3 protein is CASSERDTIYGYTF. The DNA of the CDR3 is TGTGCCAGCAGTGAACGGGACACCATCTATGGCTACACCTTC.

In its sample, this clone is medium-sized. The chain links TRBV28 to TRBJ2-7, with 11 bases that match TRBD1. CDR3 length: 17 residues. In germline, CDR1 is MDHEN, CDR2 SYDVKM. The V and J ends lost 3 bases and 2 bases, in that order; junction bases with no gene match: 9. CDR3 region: CASSFRGTGGHTYEQYF. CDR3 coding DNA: TGTGCCAGCAGTTTCAGGGGGACAGGGGGTCATACCTACGAGCAGTACTTC.

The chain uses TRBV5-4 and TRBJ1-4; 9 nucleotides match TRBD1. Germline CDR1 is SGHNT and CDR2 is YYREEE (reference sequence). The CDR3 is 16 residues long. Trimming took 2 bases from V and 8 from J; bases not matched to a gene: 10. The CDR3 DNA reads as TGTGCCAGCAGCTTTTCGGGACAGGGTTTAGGAGAAAAACTGTTTTTT. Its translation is CASSFSGQGLGEKLFF.

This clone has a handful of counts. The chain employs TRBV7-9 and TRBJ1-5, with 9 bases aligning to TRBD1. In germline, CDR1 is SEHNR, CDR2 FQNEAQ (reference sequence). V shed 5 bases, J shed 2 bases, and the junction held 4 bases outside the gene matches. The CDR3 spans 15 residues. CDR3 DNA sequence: TGTGCCAGCAGCCCACAGGGGGCTGGCAATCAGCCCCAGCATTTT. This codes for CASSPQGAGNQPQHF.

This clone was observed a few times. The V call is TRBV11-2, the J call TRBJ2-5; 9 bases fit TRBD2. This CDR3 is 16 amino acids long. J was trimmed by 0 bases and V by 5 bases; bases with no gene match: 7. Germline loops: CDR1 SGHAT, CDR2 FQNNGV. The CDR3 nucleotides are TGTGCCAGCAGCGAAAGCGGGGGGCTGTACCAAGAGACCCAGTACTTC. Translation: CASSESGGLYQETQYF.

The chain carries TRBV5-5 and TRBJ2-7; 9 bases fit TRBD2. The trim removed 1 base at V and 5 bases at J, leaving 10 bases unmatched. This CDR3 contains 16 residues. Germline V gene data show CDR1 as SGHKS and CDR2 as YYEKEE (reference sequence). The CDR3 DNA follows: TGTGCCAGCAGCTTGATCGCTAGCGGGATTGGGGACGAGCAGTACTTC. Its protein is CASSLIASGIGDEQYF.

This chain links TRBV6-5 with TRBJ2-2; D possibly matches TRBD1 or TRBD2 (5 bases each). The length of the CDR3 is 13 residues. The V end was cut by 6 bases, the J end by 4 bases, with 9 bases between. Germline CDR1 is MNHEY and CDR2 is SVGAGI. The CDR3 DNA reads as TGTGCCAGCAGCCGGGACGTCACCGGGGAGCTGTTTTTT. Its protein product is CASSRDVTGELFF.

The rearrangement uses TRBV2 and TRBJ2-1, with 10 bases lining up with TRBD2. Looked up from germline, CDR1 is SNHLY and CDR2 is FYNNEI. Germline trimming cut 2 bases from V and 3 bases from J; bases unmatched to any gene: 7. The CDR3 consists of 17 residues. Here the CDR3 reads CASSETAGGPNYNEQFF. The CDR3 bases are TGTGCCAGCAGTGAAACAGCGGGAGGGCCAAACTACAATGAGCAGTTCTTC. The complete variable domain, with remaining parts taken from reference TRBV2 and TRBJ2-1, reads EPEVTQTPSHQVTQMGQEVILRCVPISNHLYFYWYRQILGQKVEFLVSFYNNEISEKSEIFDDQFSVERPDGSNFTLKIRSTKLEDSAMYFCASSETAGGPNYNEQFFGPGTRLTVL.

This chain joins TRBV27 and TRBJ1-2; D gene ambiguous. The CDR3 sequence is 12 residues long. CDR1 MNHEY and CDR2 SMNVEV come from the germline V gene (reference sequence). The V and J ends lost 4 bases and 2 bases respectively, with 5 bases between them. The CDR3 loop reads CASSSLNYGYTF. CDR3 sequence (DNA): TGTGCCAGCAGTTCATTAAACTATGGCTACACCTTC.

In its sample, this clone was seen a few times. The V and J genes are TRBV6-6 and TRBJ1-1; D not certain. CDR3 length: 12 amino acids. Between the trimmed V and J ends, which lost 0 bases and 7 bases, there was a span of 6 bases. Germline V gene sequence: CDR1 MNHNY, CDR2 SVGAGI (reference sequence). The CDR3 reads CASSYSVGEAFF. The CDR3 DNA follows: TGTGCCAGCAGTTACTCGGTGGGTGAAGCTTTCTTT.

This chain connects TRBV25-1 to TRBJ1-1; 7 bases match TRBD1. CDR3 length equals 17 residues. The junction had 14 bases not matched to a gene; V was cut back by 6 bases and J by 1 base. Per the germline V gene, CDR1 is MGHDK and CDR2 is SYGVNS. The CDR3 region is CASSPSQGDMGNTEAFF. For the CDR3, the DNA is TGTGCCAGCAGCCCCTCCCAGGGGGATATGGGGAACACTGAAGCTTTCTTT.

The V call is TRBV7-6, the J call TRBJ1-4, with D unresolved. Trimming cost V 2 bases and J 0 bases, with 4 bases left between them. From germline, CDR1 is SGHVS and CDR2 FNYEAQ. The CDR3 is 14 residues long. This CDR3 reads CASSLRATNEKLFF. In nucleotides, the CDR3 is TGTGCCAGCAGCTTAAGAGCAACTAATGAAAAACTGTTTTTT.

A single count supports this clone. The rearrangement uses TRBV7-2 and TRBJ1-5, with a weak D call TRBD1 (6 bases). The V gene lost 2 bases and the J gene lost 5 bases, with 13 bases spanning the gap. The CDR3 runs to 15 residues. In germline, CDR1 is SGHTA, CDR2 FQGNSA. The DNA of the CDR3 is TGTGCCAGCAGCTTAACACAGGGAAGAGATCAGCCCCAGCATTTT. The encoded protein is CASSLTQGRDQPQHF.

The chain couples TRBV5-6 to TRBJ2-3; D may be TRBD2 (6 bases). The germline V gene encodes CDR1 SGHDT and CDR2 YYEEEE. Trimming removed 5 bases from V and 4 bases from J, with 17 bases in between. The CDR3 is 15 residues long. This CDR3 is CASSGTGAWADTQYF. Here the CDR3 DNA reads TGTGCCAGCAGTGGTACGGGAGCTTGGGCAGATACGCAGTATTTT. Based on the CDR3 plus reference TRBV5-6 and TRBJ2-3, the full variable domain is DAGVTQSPTHLIKTRGQQVTLRCSPKSGHDTVSWYQQALGQGPQFIFQYYEEEERQRGNFPDRFSGHQFPNYSSELNVNALLLGDSALYLCASSGTGAWADTQYFGPGTRLTVL.